This T cell receptor beta chain stems from a study of cytomegalovirus exposure and HLA in healthy donors. The primer mix had 60 Vbeta and 13 Jbeta primers. This table comes from immunoSEQ multiplex PCR, and its TCRdb copy is limited to in-frame clones, with some not included. The table lists about 150,000 clones, around 72% of them singletons, with over 2% in the top ten. This clone was seen a few times. What it binds is unknown. The study's findings and limits: Donors belonging to an Asian-associated ancestry cluster reportedly showed fewer N-insertions in productive TCRs than the approximately 700-donor mean, according to what a later analysis found. 87-base-pair reads could not separate some V segments, including TRBV6-2 and TRBV6-3.

The CDR3 extends over 14 amino acids. Trimming shortened V by 6 bases and J by 6 bases, and 17 bases separated the two germline ends. Germline CDR1 reads MNHEY; CDR2 reads SVGAGI. The genes are TRBV6-5 and TRBJ1-1; perhaps TRBD1 as D (6 bases). Specimen: PBMCs. The clonotype comes from a middle-aged man in good health and CMV-seronegative. This CDR3 reads CASRRPGHRAEAFF. The CDR3 DNA is TGTGCCAGCAGAAGACCGGGACATCGAGCTGAAGCTTTCTTT.